A selection of T cell receptor beta chains follows, all from one sample in a study of human T cells and chemical hapten exposure. From the RACE reads, TCRdb called clonotypes with MiXCR, one entry per CDR3 protein. The repertoire holds 120,000 or so distinct CDR3 sequences, with roughly 15% as singletons. The sample was whole blood, taken in connection with sensitization to the hapten diphenylcyclopropenone (DPC). The receptors shown here come from a man younger than 35 with alopecia areata. Some clones in this sample may be carry-over from other donors' samples. The CDR3 runs from the conserved cysteine through the conserved F or W. D genes are given only for firm matches. Expanded clones are given a class, and other clones once, few, many or no size at all.

d_call	v_call	j_call	clone_size	cdr3_aa	cdr3_nt
NA	TRBV11-3	TRBJ2-5	few	CASSQTDQETQYF	TGTGCCAGCAGCCAGACAGACCAAGAGACCCAGTACTTC
NA	TRBV3-1	TRBJ2-7	few	CASSQELGGHYEQYF	TGTGCCAGCAGCCAAGAACTCGGGGGACACTACGAGCAGTACTTC
NA	TRBV11-2	TRBJ2-1	many	CASSLSGYNEQFF	TGTGCCAGCAGCTTAAGTGGATACAATGAGCAGTTCTTC
TRBD2	TRBV7-6	TRBJ2-1	NA	CASSFGEGYYNEQFF	TGTGCCAGCAGCTTCGGGGAGGGGTATTACAATGAGCAGTTCTTC
NA	TRBV20-1	TRBJ1-1	few	CSAMGQGVTEAFF	TGCAGTGCTATGGGGCAGGGTGTCACTGAAGCTTTCTTT
NA	TRBV27	TRBJ2-2	NA	CASSLYGTQNTGELFF	TGTGCCAGCAGTTTATACGGGACACAGAACACCGGGGAGCTGTTTTTT
TRBD2	TRBV5-1	TRBJ2-3	few	CASSQTSGVDTQYF	TGCGCCAGCAGCCAGACTAGCGGGGTAGATACGCAGTATTTT
NA	TRBV7-9	TRBJ2-1	few	CASSLTPPSSYNEQFF	TGTGCCAGCAGCTTAACCCCTCCGAGCTCCTACAATGAGCAGTTCTTC
NA	TRBV5-1	TRBJ1-4	few	CASRRQKTNEKLFF	TGCGCCAGCAGAAGACAGAAAACTAATGAAAAACTGTTTTTT
NA	TRBV3-2	TRBJ2-3	NA	CASSHKKDKESTDTQYF	TGTGCCAGCAGCCACAAGAAAGACAAGGAGAGCACAGATACGCAGTATTTT
TRBD1	TRBV24-1	TRBJ2-2	NA	CATSGRDRPWGGELFF	TGTGCCACCAGTGGCCGGGACAGGCCTTGGGGCGGGGAGCTGTTTTTT
NA	TRBV7-8	TRBJ1-1	NA	CASSLRRGFPRGAEAFF	TGTGCCAGCAGCCTTAGGAGGGGCTTCCCTAGAGGCGCTGAAGCTTTCTTT
TRBD1	TRBV29-1	TRBJ2-5	many	CSVPTGKQETQYF	TGCAGCGTGCCGACAGGGAAACAAGAGACCCAGTACTTC
NA	TRBV10-3	TRBJ2-2	NA	CAISVGGSNTGELFF	TGTGCCATCAGTGTTGGTGGGTCGAACACCGGGGAGCTGTTTTTT
NA	TRBV29-1	TRBJ2-7	NA	CSVATGRDYEQYF	TGCAGCGTAGCGACAGGGAGGGACTACGAGCAGTACTTC
TRBD1	TRBV12-3/TRBV12-4	TRBJ2-3	NA	CASSSRTGATDTQYF	TGTGCCAGCAGTTCTAGGACAGGGGCCACAGATACGCAGTATTTT
NA	TRBV7-8	TRBJ2-3	NA	CASSPQVTDTQYF	TGTGCCAGCAGTCCGCAGGTCACAGATACGCAGTATTTT
NA	TRBV7-3	TRBJ1-6	few	CASSLLARNSPLHF	TGTGCCAGCAGCTTATTGGCTCGTAATTCACCCCTCCACTTT
NA	TRBV7-2	TRBJ2-1	few	CASSLAPPTEQFF	TGTGCCAGCAGCTTAGCCCCTCCTACAGAGCAGTTCTTC
NA	TRBV6-2/TRBV6-3	TRBJ1-5	few	CASKYRVGGDNQPQHF	TGTGCCAGCAAATACAGGGTAGGGGGGGACAATCAGCCCCAGCATTTT
TRBD1	TRBV10-2	TRBJ1-1	many	CASLEGTGGTEAFF	TGCGCCAGCCTGGAAGGGACAGGGGGCACTGAAGCTTTCTTT
NA	TRBV4-3	TRBJ1-1	NA	CASSHFRGGTEAFF	TGCGCCAGCAGCCACTTCAGGGGTGGCACTGAAGCTTTCTTT
NA	TRBV10-3	TRBJ2-1	few	CAISVSDDEQFF	TGTGCCATCAGTGTATCCGACGATGAGCAGTTCTTC
NA	TRBV19	TRBJ2-1	NA	CASSIRGADDNEQFF	TGTGCCAGTAGTATCCGGGGGGCCGACGACAATGAGCAGTTCTTC
TRBD1	TRBV27	TRBJ1-6	many	CANEDRGNSPLHF	TGTGCCAACGAGGACAGGGGAAATTCACCCCTCCACTTT
TRBD1	TRBV5-5	TRBJ2-3	few	CASSFGGQITDTQYF	TGTGCCAGCAGCTTTGGGGGACAGATCACAGATACGCAGTATTTT
NA	TRBV14	TRBJ2-3	NA	CASSQEFSDTQYF	TGTGCCAGCAGCCAAGAATTCTCAGATACGCAGTATTTT
NA	TRBV6-6	TRBJ1-5	few	CASSYGGLYSNQPQHF	TGTGCCAGCAGTTATGGGGGACTGTATAGCAATCAGCCCCAGCATTTT
NA	TRBV7-2	TRBJ2-2	few	CASSLEGSIGGELFF	TGTGCCAGCAGCTTAGAGGGAAGCATCGGCGGGGAGCTGTTTTTT
NA	TRBV14	TRBJ2-5	few	CASSPIPF	TGTGCCAGCAGCCCCATACCCTTC
NA	TRBV29-1	TRBJ2-3	NA	CSVGAGGYDTQYF	TGCAGCGTTGGTGCGGGCGGCTATGATACGCAGTATTTT
NA	TRBV12-3/TRBV12-4	TRBJ2-2	NA	CASSTHRVGNTGELFF	TGTGCCAGCAGTACCCACAGGGTTGGCAACACCGGGGAGCTGTTTTTT
TRBD1	TRBV20-1	TRBJ1-5	NA	CSAGQGSGNQPQHF	TGCAGTGCTGGACAGGGATCGGGCAATCAGCCCCAGCATTTT
TRBD1	TRBV27	TRBJ2-7	few	CASSLSGRGLYEQYF	TGTGCCAGCAGTTTATCGGGCAGGGGGTTATACGAGCAGTACTTC
TRBD1	TRBV4-1	TRBJ1-6	NA	CASSQVRGIPSPLHF	TGCGCCAGCAGCCAAGTCAGGGGGATTCCGTCACCCCTCCACTTT
NA	TRBV10-3	TRBJ1-1	many	CAISGTAPNTEAFF	TGTGCCATCAGTGGGACAGCTCCGAACACTGAAGCTTTCTTT
NA	TRBV7-2	TRBJ2-5	NA	CASSRTGPQETQYF	TGTGCCAGCAGCCGCACGGGCCCTCAAGAGACCCAGTACTTC
TRBD1	TRBV5-1	TRBJ2-5	NA	CASSSGGVRGGETQYF	TGCGCCAGCAGCTCAGGGGGCGTGCGTGGAGGAGAGACCCAGTACTTC
NA	TRBV5-4	TRBJ2-7	few	CASSSKGTEPYEQYF	TGTGCCAGCAGCTCGAAGGGGACGGAACCCTACGAGCAGTACTTC
NA	TRBV6-2/TRBV6-3	TRBJ1-1	NA	CASSYSWQMNTEAFF	TGTGCCAGCAGTTACTCTTGGCAGATGAACACTGAAGCTTTCTTT
NA	TRBV3-1	TRBJ1-2	few	CASSLGQGPGYTF	TGTGCCAGCAGCCTGGGACAAGGCCCTGGCTACACCTTC
TRBD1	TRBV20-1	TRBJ1-4	few	CSAATGGNRKLFF	TGCAGTGCCGCGACAGGGGGTAATAGAAAACTGTTTTTT
NA	TRBV9	TRBJ2-1	many	CASSVAAGSPNEQFF	TGTGCCAGCAGCGTAGCTGCGGGGAGCCCCAATGAGCAGTTCTTC
NA	TRBV20-1	TRBJ1-5	NA	CSARSFQGNQPQHF	TGCAGTGCTAGGAGTTTCCAGGGCAATCAGCCCCAGCATTTT
NA	TRBV14	TRBJ1-2	NA	CASSRGRPYGYTF	TGTGCCAGCAGCCGCGGGCGGCCCTATGGCTACACCTTC
TRBD1	TRBV7-9	TRBJ1-2	NA	CASSSPNRGFYGYTF	TGTGCCAGCAGTTCCCCAAACAGGGGGTTCTATGGCTACACCTTC
TRBD2	TRBV5-1	TRBJ2-7	NA	CASSLGLAGRSSYEQYF	TGCGCCAGCAGCTTGGGACTAGCGGGGAGGAGCTCCTACGAGCAGTACTTC
NA	TRBV6-5	TRBJ1-1	few	CASSYSITENTEAFF	TGTGCCAGCAGTTACTCGATTACCGAGAACACTGAAGCTTTCTTT
NA	TRBV7-6	TRBJ2-6	few	CASSPKTSGANVLTF	TGTGCCAGCAGCCCGAAGACCTCTGGGGCCAACGTCCTGACTTTC
NA	TRBV7-9	TRBJ1-2	few	CASRGVLDNYGYTF	TGTGCCAGCAGGGGGGTATTGGACAACTATGGCTACACCTTC
NA	TRBV28	TRBJ2-5	many	CASSFMEGGETQYF	TGTGCCAGCAGTTTTATGGAGGGGGGAGAGACCCAGTACTTC
NA	TRBV29-1	TRBJ2-1	few	CSVVQASYEQFF	TGCAGCGTCGTACAGGCGTCTTATGAGCAGTTCTTC